A selection of T cell receptor beta chains follows, all from one sample in a study of OX40 agonist ivuxolimab in advanced cancers. TCRdb keeps only in-frame clones here, not all; method: immunoSEQ multiplex PCR. Here the sample spans under 100,000 clones, around 92% being singletons. The source material was CD4+ or CD8+ T cells sorted from blood, sampled in a trial of the OX40 agonist ivuxolimab. The receptors here all came from an adult with an advanced solid tumor such as melanoma, head and neck, liver or kidney cancer. CDR3s include the opening cysteine and the closing phenylalanine or tryptophan. The order of the fields is V gene, J gene, D gene, clone size, CDR3 DNA, CDR3 protein. A D gene is named only where the DNA matches it firmly. Part of the rows lack a size; the others show once, few, many or a class for expanded clones.

TRBV5-1	TRBJ2-7	-	-	TGCGCCAGCAGCTTGACAGGGCAGAACTACGAGCAGTACTTC	CASSLTGQNYEQYF
TRBV21-1	TRBJ1-5	-	-	TGTGCCAGCAGCAAAGTTAATCCCAGGGTTAATCAGCCCCAGCATTTT	CASSKVNPRVNQPQHF
TRBV6-1	TRBJ1-1	-	-	TGTGCCAGCAGTCCCGACAGCGACACTGAAGCTTTCTTT	CASSPDSDTEAFF
TRBV6-1	TRBJ1-3	TRBD1	-	TGTGCCAGCAGTCGGGACAGATACTCTGGAAACACCATATATTTT	CASSRDRYSGNTIYF
TRBV5-1	TRBJ2-5	-	-	TGCGCCAGCAGGCGGGACGGAGAGACCCAGTACTTC	CASRRDGETQYF
TRBV5-4	TRBJ2-2	TRBD1	-	TGTGCCAGCAGCGAACCACGGACAGGGGGAACCGGGGAGCTGTTTTTT	CASSEPRTGGTGELFF
TRBV6-9	TRBJ2-7	-	-	TGTGCCAGCAGTCGACAGGAGCCTTGGGAGCAGTACTTC	CASSRQEPWEQYF
TRBV25-1	TRBJ1-2	TRBD1	-	TGTGCCAGCAGTGAATTCCCCGGACAGGGAACCGGCAGAGGCTACACCTTC	CASSEFPGQGTGRGYTF
TRBV18	TRBJ1-1	TRBD1	once	TGTGCCAGCTCACCGGGACAGGGGAACACTGAAGCTTTCTTT	CASSPGQGNTEAFF
TRBV4-1	TRBJ1-6	-	-	TGCGCCAGCAGCCAGGGACATTCACCCCTCCACTTT	CASSQGHSPLHF
TRBV6-5	TRBJ2-7	TRBD2	-	TGTGCCAGCAGTCCAAGCGGGAGGACGTACGAGCAGTACTTC	CASSPSGRTYEQYF
TRBV7-3	TRBJ1-1	-	-	TGTGCCAGCAGCTCAAGCCAGAACACTGAAGCTTTCTTT	CASSSSQNTEAFF
TRBV7-8	TRBJ2-2	-	-	TGTGCCAGCAGCTTATCAGGGGAGACCGGGGAGCTGTTTTTT	CASSLSGETGELFF
TRBV30	TRBJ2-3	TRBD2	-	TGTGCCTGGAGTACCGGGACTAGCGGGAGACGGGATACGCAGTATTTT	CAWSTGTSGRRDTQYF
TRBV28	TRBJ2-1	-	-	TGTGCCAGCAGTTTAAGGGTGGGCTCCTACAATGAGCAGTTCTTC	CASSLRVGSYNEQFF
TRBV6-5	TRBJ1-4	TRBD1	-	TGTGCCAGTAGGAGGGGGCAGAATGAAAAACTGTTTTTT	CASRRGQNEKLFF
TRBV30	TRBJ2-7	TRBD1	-	TGTGCCTGGAGTTCGAAGGGACAGGGTAATTTGCAGTACTTC	CAWSSKGQGNLQYF
TRBV4-1	TRBJ2-1	TRBD2	-	TGCGCCAGCAGCCCTCCGTTGGCGGGAGTTTCCGGGTTCTTC	CASSPPLAGVSGFF
TRBV7-8	TRBJ2-5	-	-	TGTGCCAGCAGCTCATCAGTGGTAGTCCGGGGAGAGACCCAGTACTTC	CASSSSVVVRGETQYF
TRBV10-2	TRBJ2-3	TRBD2	-	TGCGCCAGCAGGGTAGCGGGAACAGATACGCAGTATTTT	CASRVAGTDTQYF
TRBV11-3	TRBJ1-2	TRBD1	-	TGTGCCAGCAGCCCCCAGGGGGGGATCTATGGCTACACCTTC	CASSPQGGIYGYTF
TRBV7-3	TRBJ1-1	-	-	TGTGCCAGCAGCCCCGATCCGGGAAACACTGAAGCTTTCTTT	CASSPDPGNTEAFF
TRBV11-3	TRBJ1-1	-	-	TGTGCCAGCAGCTCCACTTGGGGGGAGGCCACTGAAGCTTTCTTT	CASSSTWGEATEAFF
TRBV7-9	TRBJ2-4	TRBD2	-	TGTGCCAGCAGCTTGGGAGGGGCGCGTGAAAACATTCAGTACTTC	CASSLGGARENIQYF
TRBV4-3	TRBJ1-1	TRBD1	few	TGCGCCAGCACGACAGGGGCCCTGAACACTGAAGCTTTCTTT	CASTTGALNTEAFF
TRBV28	TRBJ2-7	TRBD1	once	TGTGCCAGCAGCCCACTCCGGGACAGGACCTACGAGCAGTACTTC	CASSPLRDRTYEQYF
TRBV5-1	TRBJ2-1	TRBD2	once	TGCGCCAGCAGCTTGGCCGGGCAGCGGGGCCTCTCCTACAATGAGCAGTTCTTC	CASSLAGQRGLSYNEQFF
TRBV7-2	TRBJ2-7	-	-	TGTGCCAGCAGCTTAGTCGCGGGGCTGAACGAGCAGTACTTC	CASSLVAGLNEQYF
TRBV11-3	TRBJ2-5	-	-	TGTGCCAGCAGCTTCAGTACGTCTCAAGAGACCCAGTACTTC	CASSFSTSQETQYF
TRBV5-4	TRBJ2-7	TRBD2	-	TGTGCCAGCAGTCTAGCGGGGAGCTCCTACGAGCAGTACTTC	CASSLAGSSYEQYF
TRBV7-2	TRBJ2-3	TRBD2	-	TGTGCCAGCAAAAGGGCGGGAGCAACAGATACGCAGTATTTT	CASKRAGATDTQYF
TRBV5-1	TRBJ2-7	-	-	TGCGCCAGCAGCTTGGCTTACGGAGAAATTATCTACGAGCAGTACTTC	CASSLAYGEIIYEQYF
TRBV5-1	TRBJ2-5	TRBD2	-	TGCGCCAGCAGACGACTAGCGGGAGGGATGGAGACCCAGTACTTC	CASRRLAGGMETQYF
TRBV10-1	TRBJ2-1	-	-	TGCGCCAGCAGCGGGTCGGGGCATGAGCAGTTCTTC	CASSGSGHEQFF
TRBV6-5	TRBJ2-3	-	-	TGTGCCAGCAGTGCCAACAGGGACGGTAGGGATACGCAGTATTTT	CASSANRDGRDTQYF
TRBV6-5	TRBJ2-7	TRBD1	-	TGTGCCAGCAGTTCACGGGACAGGGTTATCTACGAGCAGTACTTC	CASSSRDRVIYEQYF
TRBV4-3	TRBJ2-7	TRBD2	-	TGCGCCAGCAGCCGCCGACTAGCGGGACCCTCCTACGAGCAGTACTTC	CASSRRLAGPSYEQYF
TRBV7-3	TRBJ2-1	-	-	TGTGCCAGCAGCACTGGACCCTTGTGGACCCCCAACAATGAGCAGTTCTTC	CASSTGPLWTPNNEQFF
TRBV6-4	TRBJ2-3	TRBD1	-	TGTGCCAGCAGAAGCGCCGGGACAGGTGATACAGCTAGCACAGATACGCAGTATTTT	CASRSAGTGDTASTDTQYF
TRBV10-3	TRBJ1-1	-	-	TGTGCCATCGGTGGGGGCCCAATGAACACTGAAGCTTTCTTT	CAIGGGPMNTEAFF
TRBV14	TRBJ2-1	-	-	TGTGCCAGCAGCTCCTGGGATAGCCCCGATCACTACAATGAGCAGTTCTTC	CASSSWDSPDHYNEQFF
TRBV9	TRBJ2-7	-	-	TGTGCCAGCAGCATGACAGGAAGCTCCTACGAGCAGTACTTC	CASSMTGSSYEQYF
TRBV7-3	TRBJ2-2	-	-	TGTGCCAGCAGCTCGGGACAGAACACCGGGGAGCTGTTTTTT	CASSSGQNTGELFF
TRBV27	TRBJ2-4	-	-	TGTGCCAGCAGTCCTGGAAGGGGCGGTTGGGCCAAAAACATTCAGTACTTC	CASSPGRGGWAKNIQYF
TRBV6-6	TRBJ2-7	-	-	TGTGCCAGCAGTTCCCCAGGGGGGTACTACGAGCAGTACTTC	CASSSPGGYYEQYF
TRBV9	TRBJ1-3	-	few	TGTGCCAGCAGCGTAGAAGGGACCAGGGAAAACACCATATATTTT	CASSVEGTRENTIYF
TRBV10-3	TRBJ2-1	-	once	TGTGCCATCACCCCTAACGGAGTCTACAATGAGCAGTTCTTC	CAITPNGVYNEQFF
TRBV19	TRBJ1-5	-	once	TGTGCCAGTAGTCCTCCGGGCCCGGCTAGCAATCAGCCCCAGCATTTT	CASSPPGPASNQPQHF
TRBV6-6	TRBJ1-1	-	-	TGTGCCAGCAGCCCATCCAGGGGTAACACTGAAGCTTTCTTT	CASSPSRGNTEAFF
TRBV7-2	TRBJ2-1	-	-	TGTGCCAGCAGCTTCCTAGTCTATGAGCAGTTCTTC	CASSFLVYEQFF
TRBV4-3	TRBJ2-7	-	-	TGCGCCAGCAGCCAAGATAGAACCGGAGATTGGCAGTACTTC	CASSQDRTGDWQYF
TRBV11-3	TRBJ2-1	TRBD2	-	TGTGCCAGCAGCTTACGTCGGCGGGAGGGGGATGAGCAGTTCTTC	CASSLRRREGDEQFF
TRBV30	TRBJ2-7	TRBD1	-	TGTGCCTCCTCGGGGACAGAGAAGCTCTACGAGCAGTACTTC	CASSGTEKLYEQYF